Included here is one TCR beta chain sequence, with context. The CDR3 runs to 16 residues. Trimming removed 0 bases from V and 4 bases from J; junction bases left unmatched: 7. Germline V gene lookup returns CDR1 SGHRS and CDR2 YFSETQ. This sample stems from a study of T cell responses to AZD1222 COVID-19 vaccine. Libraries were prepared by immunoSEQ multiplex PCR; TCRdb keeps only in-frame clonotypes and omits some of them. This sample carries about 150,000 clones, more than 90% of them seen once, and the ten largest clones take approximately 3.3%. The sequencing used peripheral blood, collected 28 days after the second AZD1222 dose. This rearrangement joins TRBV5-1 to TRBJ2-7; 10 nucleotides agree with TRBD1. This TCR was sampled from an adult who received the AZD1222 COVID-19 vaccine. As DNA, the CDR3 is TGCGCCAGCAGCTTGGAGTTACCGGGACAGGGGTACGAGCAGTACTTC. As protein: CASSLELPGQGYEQYF. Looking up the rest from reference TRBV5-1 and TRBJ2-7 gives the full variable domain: KAGVTQTPRYLIKTRGQQVTLSCSPISGHRSVSWYQQTPGQGLQFLFEYFSETQRNKGNFPGRFSGRQFSNSRSEMNVSTLELGDSALYLCASSLELPGQGYEQYFGPGTRLTVT.